The rows below give T cell receptor beta chains drawn from one sample of a study of blood T cell repertoires in COVID-19. Clones were read by immunoSEQ multiplex PCR, and TCRdb kept only the in-frame ones, dropping some. The sample has about 440,000 clones, more than 70% seen once. The sample was peripheral blood. Receptor source: a woman aged 50 to 65 with COVID-19, enrolled during active disease. Each CDR3 is given with its conserved first and last residue. A D gene is named only where the DNA matches it firmly. Where a row states a size, it is once, few, many or the class of an expanded clone; other rows omit it.

d_gene	v_gene	abundance	len	j_gene	CDR3aa	CDR3nt
TRBD1	TRBV29-1	-	15	TRBJ1-1	CSAGTGGQGRTEAFF	TGCAGCGCAGGGACAGGGGGTCAAGGTCGCACTGAAGCTTTCTTT
TRBD1	TRBV19	-	15	TRBJ1-1	CASKGTGAFGTEAFF	TGTGCCAGTAAAGGGACAGGGGCGTTCGGCACTGAAGCTTTCTTT
TRBD1	TRBV4-2	-	12	TRBJ2-3	CASSQDRGLLYF	TGTGCCAGCAGCCAGGACAGGGGGCTCCTGTATTTT
-	TRBV6-6	-	13	TRBJ1-2	CASTTRQVGSYTF	TGTGCCAGCACCACTAGACAGGTCGGGAGCTACACCTTC
TRBD1	TRBV2	-	15	TRBJ2-3	CATPVGDRGPDTQYF	TGTGCCACTCCGGTGGGGGACAGGGGCCCAGATACGCAGTATTTT
-	TRBV12-5	once	12	TRBJ1-1	CASAEGNTEAFF	TGTGCTAGTGCAGAGGGGAACACTGAAGCTTTCTTT
-	TRBV5-5	-	15	TRBJ2-3	CASSLYAGPTDTQYF	TGTGCCAGCAGCTTGTACGCGGGGCCCACAGATACGCAGTATTTT
-	TRBV5-1	once	14	TRBJ2-5	CASSLDRTGETQYF	TGCGCCAGCAGCTTGGACAGAACTGGGGAGACCCAGTACTTC
TRBD1	TRBV7-9	-	15	TRBJ1-3	CASSPPGGRGNTIYF	TGTGCCAGCAGCCCACCAGGGGGCAGGGGAAACACCATATATTTT
-	TRBV7-7	-	16	TRBJ1-1	CASHLREGVANTEAFF	TGTGCCAGCCACTTACGGGAGGGGGTGGCGAACACTGAAGCTTTCTTT
-	TRBV6-5	-	15	TRBJ1-2	CASSTRAPAIYGYTF	TGTGCCAGCAGCACTAGAGCGCCCGCTATTTATGGCTACACCTTC
-	TRBV30	-	15	TRBJ2-2	CACKRVNTNTGELFF	TGTGCCTGCAAACGGGTTAATACGAACACCGGGGAGCTGTTTTTT
TRBD2	TRBV4-2	-	17	TRBJ2-1	CASSQDGAGGPYNEQFF	TGTGCCAGCAGCCAAGATGGAGCGGGGGGCCCTTACAATGAGCAGTTCTTC
TRBD2	TRBV7-2	-	14	TRBJ2-3	CASRLAGGADTQYF	TGTGCCAGCAGGCTAGCGGGGGGGGCAGATACGCAGTATTTT
TRBD1	TRBV25-1	once	15	TRBJ2-2	CASSYRDSLSGELFF	TGTGCCAGCAGTTATCGGGACAGCCTTTCCGGGGAGCTGTTTTTT
-	TRBV3-1/TRBV3-2	-	13	TRBJ1-1	CASLREGNTEAFF	TGTGCCAGCTTGAGGGAGGGGAACACTGAAGCTTTCTTT